The rows below give T cell receptor beta chains drawn from one sample of a study of OX40 agonist ivuxolimab in advanced cancers. Sequencing was performed with immunoSEQ multiplex PCR; in TCRdb, only in-frame clones are kept and a portion is missing. This sample has about 69,000 clones, with over 80% found just once. The sequencing here drew on CD4+ or CD8+ T cells sorted from blood, taken in a trial of the OX40 agonist ivuxolimab. These receptor sequences come from an adult with an advanced solid tumor such as melanoma, head and neck, liver or kidney cancer. Each CDR3 is given with its conserved first and last residue. The order of the fields is V gene, clone size, D gene, CDR3 length, J gene, CDR3 protein, CDR3 DNA. A D gene is named only where the DNA matches it firmly. Expanded clones are given a class, and other clones once, few, many or no size at all.

v_call: TRBV15
clone_size: -
d_call: -
cdr3_length: 16
j_call: TRBJ2-1
cdr3_aa: CATSRIKGTSPDEQFF
cdr3_nt: TGTGCCACCAGCAGAATCAAGGGGACCTCCCCAGATGAGCAGTTCTTC

v_call: TRBV2
clone_size: -
d_call: TRBD1
cdr3_length: 17
j_call: TRBJ2-7
cdr3_aa: CASSEEGFWGQTYEQYF
cdr3_nt: TGTGCCAGCAGTGAAGAAGGGTTTTGGGGACAGACCTACGAGCAGTACTTC

v_call: TRBV27
clone_size: -
d_call: TRBD2
cdr3_length: 18
j_call: TRBJ2-3
cdr3_aa: CASSPIAGGSLSTDTQYF
cdr3_nt: TGTGCCAGCAGTCCTATAGCGGGAGGGAGCCTTAGCACAGATACGCAGTATTTT

v_call: TRBV11-3
clone_size: few
d_call: TRBD2
cdr3_length: 18
j_call: TRBJ2-3
cdr3_aa: CASSLVSRGGGDTDTQYF
cdr3_nt: TGTGCCAGCAGCTTAGTGTCCCGGGGCGGGGGGGACACAGATACGCAGTATTTT

v_call: TRBV9
clone_size: -
d_call: -
cdr3_length: 14
j_call: TRBJ2-1
cdr3_aa: CASSVGRDLGEQFF
cdr3_nt: TGTGCCAGCAGCGTAGGTCGTGACCTTGGTGAGCAGTTCTTC

v_call: TRBV7-3
clone_size: -
d_call: TRBD2
cdr3_length: 15
j_call: TRBJ2-7
cdr3_aa: CASSLELADPYEQYF
cdr3_nt: TGTGCCAGCAGCTTAGAACTAGCGGACCCCTACGAGCAGTACTTC

v_call: TRBV7-3
clone_size: -
d_call: -
cdr3_length: 15
j_call: TRBJ2-5
cdr3_aa: CASSPMDSTPETQYF
cdr3_nt: TGTGCCAGCAGCCCTATGGACTCGACGCCAGAGACCCAGTACTTC

v_call: TRBV7-8
clone_size: -
d_call: TRBD1
cdr3_length: 12
j_call: TRBJ1-2
cdr3_aa: CASSSGGDGYTF
cdr3_nt: TGTGCCAGCAGCTCAGGGGGGGATGGCTACACCTTC

v_call: TRBV28
clone_size: -
d_call: -
cdr3_length: 14
j_call: TRBJ1-4
cdr3_aa: CASSIQLGNEKLFF
cdr3_nt: TGTGCCAGCAGTATACAGTTGGGGAATGAAAAACTGTTTTTT

v_call: TRBV6-1
clone_size: -
d_call: TRBD1
cdr3_length: 16
j_call: TRBJ2-5
cdr3_aa: CASSEWGTAHQETQYF
cdr3_nt: TGTGCCAGCAGTGAATGGGGGACAGCCCACCAAGAGACCCAGTACTTC

v_call: TRBV6-1
clone_size: -
d_call: TRBD2
cdr3_length: 15
j_call: TRBJ2-7
cdr3_aa: CASSATSGRAYEQYF
cdr3_nt: TGTGCCAGCAGCGCTACTAGCGGGAGGGCCTACGAGCAGTACTTC

v_call: TRBV7-8
clone_size: -
d_call: -
cdr3_length: 15
j_call: TRBJ2-7
cdr3_aa: CASSSPRDLNYEQYF
cdr3_nt: TGTGCCAGCAGCTCTCCCCGGGACCTAAACTACGAGCAGTACTTC

v_call: TRBV10-3
clone_size: -
d_call: -
cdr3_length: 13
j_call: TRBJ2-7
cdr3_aa: CATKAGTTYEQYF
cdr3_nt: TGTGCCACCAAGGCGGGAACGACGTACGAGCAGTACTTC

v_call: TRBV19
clone_size: -
d_call: TRBD2
cdr3_length: 15
j_call: TRBJ2-1
cdr3_aa: CASSTSGSSYNEQFF
cdr3_nt: TGTGCCAGTAGCACTAGCGGGAGCTCCTACAATGAGCAGTTCTTC

v_call: TRBV6-5
clone_size: once
d_call: -
cdr3_length: 14
j_call: TRBJ2-1
cdr3_aa: CASSYSSSYNEQFF
cdr3_nt: TGTGCCAGCAGTTATAGCTCCTCCTACAATGAGCAGTTCTTC

v_call: TRBV11-1
clone_size: -
d_call: TRBD2
cdr3_length: 13
j_call: TRBJ2-2
cdr3_aa: CASSWEGVGELFF
cdr3_nt: TGTGCCAGCAGCTGGGAGGGCGTCGGGGAGCTGTTTTTT

v_call: TRBV18
clone_size: -
d_call: TRBD2
cdr3_length: 17
j_call: TRBJ2-3
cdr3_aa: CASSPEREGQGTDTQYF
cdr3_nt: TGTGCCAGCTCACCAGAGCGGGAGGGCCAAGGGACAGATACGCAGTATTTT

v_call: TRBV6-1
clone_size: -
d_call: TRBD1
cdr3_length: 11
j_call: TRBJ2-7
cdr3_aa: CASGDSHEQYF
cdr3_nt: TGTGCCAGCGGGGACAGTCACGAGCAGTACTTC

v_call: TRBV15
clone_size: -
d_call: -
cdr3_length: 15
j_call: TRBJ2-3
cdr3_aa: CATSSRAGQPDTQYF
cdr3_nt: TGTGCCACCAGTTCCAGAGCGGGTCAACCAGATACGCAGTATTTT

v_call: TRBV6-6
clone_size: -
d_call: TRBD2
cdr3_length: 15
j_call: TRBJ2-1
cdr3_aa: CASSQLAGKDNEQFF
cdr3_nt: TGTGCCAGCAGTCAACTAGCGGGCAAGGACAATGAGCAGTTCTTC

v_call: TRBV11-2
clone_size: once
d_call: -
cdr3_length: 14
j_call: TRBJ2-7
cdr3_aa: CASNLVGDSYEQYF
cdr3_nt: TGTGCCAGCAACTTAGTCGGGGATTCCTACGAGCAGTACTTC

v_call: TRBV29-1
clone_size: -
d_call: -
cdr3_length: 10
j_call: TRBJ2-1
cdr3_aa: CSVEYVEQFF
cdr3_nt: TGCAGCGTTGAATATGTTGAGCAGTTCTTC

v_call: TRBV5-1
clone_size: -
d_call: -
cdr3_length: 12
j_call: TRBJ1-1
cdr3_aa: CASSLRGTEAFF
cdr3_nt: TGTGCCAGCAGCTTGCGAGGGACTGAAGCTTTCTTT

v_call: TRBV10-3
clone_size: -
d_call: TRBD1
cdr3_length: 14
j_call: TRBJ2-7
cdr3_aa: CAISEPGQGREQYF
cdr3_nt: TGTGCCATCAGTGAGCCGGGACAGGGAAGGGAGCAGTACTTC

v_call: TRBV19
clone_size: -
d_call: -
cdr3_length: 21
j_call: TRBJ2-6
cdr3_aa: CASSIVVEALLIQSGANVLTF
cdr3_nt: TGTGCCAGTAGTATTGTGGTGGAGGCCTTATTAATACAATCTGGGGCCAACGTCCTGACTTTC

v_call: TRBV19
clone_size: -
d_call: TRBD1
cdr3_length: 17
j_call: TRBJ1-2
cdr3_aa: CASRDRDRGSRGYGYTF
cdr3_nt: TGTGCCAGTAGGGACCGGGACAGGGGGAGTCGCGGCTATGGCTACACCTTC

v_call: TRBV18
clone_size: -
d_call: TRBD2
cdr3_length: 14
j_call: TRBJ2-1
cdr3_aa: CASSPAGGRSEQFF
cdr3_nt: TGTGCCAGCTCACCCGCGGGAGGTCGGAGTGAGCAGTTCTTC

v_call: TRBV4-2
clone_size: -
d_call: TRBD2
cdr3_length: 16
j_call: TRBJ2-3
cdr3_aa: CASSRGGVFSTDTQYF
cdr3_nt: TGTGCCAGCAGCCGGGGGGGGGTATTCAGCACAGATACGCAGTATTTT

v_call: TRBV9
clone_size: -
d_call: -
cdr3_length: 15
j_call: TRBJ2-5
cdr3_aa: CASSVSRDLQETQYF
cdr3_nt: TGTGCCAGCAGCGTTTCGAGGGACCTACAAGAGACCCAGTACTTC

v_call: TRBV2
clone_size: -
d_call: -
cdr3_length: 11
j_call: TRBJ1-1
cdr3_aa: CASSLSSEAFF
cdr3_nt: TGTGCCAGCAGCCTGTCCAGTGAAGCTTTCTTT

v_call: TRBV9
clone_size: -
d_call: TRBD2
cdr3_length: 15
j_call: TRBJ2-1
cdr3_aa: CASSVAGTSGNEQFF
cdr3_nt: TGTGCCAGCAGCGTAGCCGGGACTAGCGGCAATGAGCAGTTCTTC

v_call: TRBV4-3
clone_size: -
d_call: -
cdr3_length: 16
j_call: TRBJ2-7
cdr3_aa: CASSQDRGLALYEQYF
cdr3_nt: TGCGCCAGCAGCCAAGATCGCGGGCTAGCGCTATACGAGCAGTACTTC

v_call: TRBV28
clone_size: -
d_call: TRBD2
cdr3_length: 16
j_call: TRBJ2-1
cdr3_aa: CASIPSGTSVYNEQFF
cdr3_nt: TGTGCCAGCATCCCTTCCGGGACTAGCGTGTACAATGAGCAGTTCTTC

v_call: TRBV16
clone_size: -
d_call: -
cdr3_length: 14
j_call: TRBJ2-7
cdr3_aa: CASRGTEASYEQYF
cdr3_nt: TGTGCCAGCAGAGGGACGGAGGCCTCCTACGAGCAGTACTTC

v_call: TRBV5-5
clone_size: -
d_call: TRBD1
cdr3_length: 15
j_call: TRBJ1-4
cdr3_aa: CASSGGQGGNEKLFF
cdr3_nt: TGTGCCAGCAGCGGAGGACAGGGGGGAAATGAAAAACTGTTTTTT

v_call: TRBV18
clone_size: -
d_call: -
cdr3_length: 12
j_call: TRBJ1-1
cdr3_aa: CASSLDSGEAFF
cdr3_nt: TGTGCCAGCTCACTCGACAGCGGAGAAGCTTTCTTT

v_call: TRBV11-2
clone_size: -
d_call: TRBD1
cdr3_length: 15
j_call: TRBJ1-4
cdr3_aa: CASSLSGTAGEKLFF
cdr3_nt: TGTGCCAGCAGCTTAAGCGGGACAGCAGGTGAAAAACTGTTTTTT

v_call: TRBV18
clone_size: -
d_call: TRBD2
cdr3_length: 16
j_call: TRBJ2-2
cdr3_aa: CASSSPGLAGHGELFF
cdr3_nt: TGTGCCAGCTCGTCCCCGGGACTAGCGGGCCACGGGGAGCTGTTTTTT

v_call: TRBV30
clone_size: -
d_call: TRBD2
cdr3_length: 13
j_call: TRBJ2-3
cdr3_aa: CAWSSGSEDTQYF
cdr3_nt: TGTGCCTGGTCCAGCGGGAGTGAAGATACGCAGTATTTT

v_call: TRBV30
clone_size: -
d_call: -
cdr3_length: 14
j_call: TRBJ1-2
cdr3_aa: CAWSVEGFGYGYTF
cdr3_nt: TGTGCCTGGAGTGTAGAGGGTTTTGGCTATGGCTACACCTTC

v_call: TRBV5-6
clone_size: -
d_call: TRBD1
cdr3_length: 12
j_call: TRBJ1-5
cdr3_aa: CASSSGGQPQHF
cdr3_nt: TGTGCCAGCAGCTCAGGGGGCCAGCCCCAGCATTTT

v_call: TRBV7-9
clone_size: -
d_call: -
cdr3_length: 15
j_call: TRBJ1-5
cdr3_aa: CASSEGRIPNQPQHF
cdr3_nt: TGTGCCAGCAGCGAGGGACGGATCCCCAATCAGCCCCAGCATTTT

v_call: TRBV7-9
clone_size: -
d_call: -
cdr3_length: 13
j_call: TRBJ2-5
cdr3_aa: CASSSTGEETQYF
cdr3_nt: TGTGCCAGCAGCTCGACAGGAGAAGAGACCCAGTACTTC

v_call: TRBV28
clone_size: -
d_call: -
cdr3_length: 13
j_call: TRBJ2-7
cdr3_aa: CASSLGTPYEQYF
cdr3_nt: TGTGCCAGCAGTTTGGGGACTCCCTACGAGCAGTACTTC

v_call: TRBV9
clone_size: -
d_call: TRBD2
cdr3_length: 15
j_call: TRBJ2-7
cdr3_aa: CASSVGAGETYEQYF
cdr3_nt: TGTGCCAGCAGCGTAGGTGCGGGAGAAACCTACGAGCAGTACTTC

v_call: TRBV13
clone_size: -
d_call: -
cdr3_length: 12
j_call: TRBJ2-5
cdr3_aa: CASSSSSETQYF
cdr3_nt: TGTGCCAGCAGTTCCTCCTCGGAGACCCAGTACTTC

v_call: TRBV4-3
clone_size: -
d_call: -
cdr3_length: 16
j_call: TRBJ2-6
cdr3_aa: CASSQAEGSGANVLTF
cdr3_nt: TGCGCCAGCAGCCAAGCCGAGGGCTCTGGGGCCAACGTCCTGACTTTC

v_call: TRBV28
clone_size: -
d_call: -
cdr3_length: 14
j_call: TRBJ2-7
cdr3_aa: CASSLSGYQDEQYF
cdr3_nt: TGTGCCAGCAGTTTATCTGGGTATCAGGACGAGCAGTACTTC

v_call: TRBV7-6
clone_size: -
d_call: TRBD2
cdr3_length: 17
j_call: TRBJ2-1
cdr3_aa: CASSLDVLAGRNNEQFF
cdr3_nt: TGTGCCAGCAGCTTAGACGTCCTAGCGGGGAGGAACAATGAGCAGTTCTTC

v_call: TRBV28
clone_size: -
d_call: -
cdr3_length: 14
j_call: TRBJ1-1
cdr3_aa: CASSLDTPGTEAFF
cdr3_nt: TGTGCCAGCAGTCTCGACACCCCTGGCACTGAAGCTTTCTTT

v_call: TRBV19
clone_size: -
d_call: -
cdr3_length: 13
j_call: TRBJ2-2
cdr3_aa: CASISLGTGELFF
cdr3_nt: TGTGCCAGTATCTCTCTGGGGACCGGGGAGCTGTTTTTT

v_call: TRBV18
clone_size: -
d_call: TRBD1
cdr3_length: 16
j_call: TRBJ2-7
cdr3_aa: CASSPGGGAASYEQYF
cdr3_nt: TGTGCCAGCTCGCCAGGGGGCGGAGCCGCTTCCTACGAGCAGTACTTC

v_call: TRBV7-9
clone_size: -
d_call: -
cdr3_length: 15
j_call: TRBJ1-1
cdr3_aa: CASSPPFDSYTEAFF
cdr3_nt: TGTGCCAGCAGCCCCCCCTTCGACAGCTACACTGAAGCTTTCTTT